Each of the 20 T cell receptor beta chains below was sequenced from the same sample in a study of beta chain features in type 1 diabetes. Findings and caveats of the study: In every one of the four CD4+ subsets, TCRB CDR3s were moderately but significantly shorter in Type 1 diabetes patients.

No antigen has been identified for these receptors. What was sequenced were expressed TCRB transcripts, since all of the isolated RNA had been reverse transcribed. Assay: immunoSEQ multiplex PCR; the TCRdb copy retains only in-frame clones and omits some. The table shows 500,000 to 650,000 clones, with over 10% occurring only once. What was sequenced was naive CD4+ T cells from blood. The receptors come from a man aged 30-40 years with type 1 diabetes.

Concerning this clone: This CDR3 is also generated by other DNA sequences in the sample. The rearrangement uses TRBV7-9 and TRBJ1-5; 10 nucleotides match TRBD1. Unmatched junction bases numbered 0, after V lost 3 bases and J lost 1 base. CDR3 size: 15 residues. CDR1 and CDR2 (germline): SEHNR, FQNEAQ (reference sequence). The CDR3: CASSLGQGSNQPQHF. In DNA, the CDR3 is TGTGCCAGCAGCTTGGGACAGGGGAGCAATCAGCCCCAGCATTTT. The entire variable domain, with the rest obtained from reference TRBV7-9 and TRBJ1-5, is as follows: DTGVSQNPRHKITKRGQNVTFRCDPISEHNRLYWYRQTLGQGPEFLTYFQNEAQLEKSRLLSDRFSAERPKGSFSTLEIQRTEQGDSAMYLCASSLGQGSNQPQHFGDGTRLSIL.

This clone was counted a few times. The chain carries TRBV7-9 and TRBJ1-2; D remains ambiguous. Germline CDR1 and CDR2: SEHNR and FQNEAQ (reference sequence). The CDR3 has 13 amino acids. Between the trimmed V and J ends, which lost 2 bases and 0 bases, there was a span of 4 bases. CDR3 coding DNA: TGTGCCAGCAGCTTACCATCTAACTATGGCTACACCTTC. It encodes CASSLPSNYGYTF.

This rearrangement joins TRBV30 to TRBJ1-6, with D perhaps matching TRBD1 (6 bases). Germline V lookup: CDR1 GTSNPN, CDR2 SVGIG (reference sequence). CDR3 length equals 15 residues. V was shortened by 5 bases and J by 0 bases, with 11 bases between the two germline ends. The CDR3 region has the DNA TGTGCCTGGGAAACACAGGGCTCCTATAATTCACCCCTCCACTTT. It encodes CAWETQGSYNSPLHF.

The CDR3 is CASSPSTDSNQPQHF. As DNA, the CDR3 is TGCGCCAGCAGCCCATCGACCGATAGCAATCAGCCCCAGCATTTT. This chain uses TRBV5-1 with TRBJ1-5; D not certain. The CDR3 extends over 15 amino acids. Germline lookup yields CDR1 SGHRS and CDR2 YFSETQ. Trimming left V 4 bases short and J 0 bases short, with 11 bases between.

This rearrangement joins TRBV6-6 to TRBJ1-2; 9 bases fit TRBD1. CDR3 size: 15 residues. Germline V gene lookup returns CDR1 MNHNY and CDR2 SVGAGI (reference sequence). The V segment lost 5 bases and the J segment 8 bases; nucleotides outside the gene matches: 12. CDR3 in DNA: TGTGCCAGCAGTCGAAACCCGGGACAGGGAAAAGGCTACACCTTC. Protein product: CASSRNPGQGKGYTF.

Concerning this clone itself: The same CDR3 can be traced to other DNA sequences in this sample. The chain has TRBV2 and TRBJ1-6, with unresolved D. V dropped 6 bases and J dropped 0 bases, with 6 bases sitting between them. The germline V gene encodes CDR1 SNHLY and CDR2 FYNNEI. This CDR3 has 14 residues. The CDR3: CASRESSYNSPLHF. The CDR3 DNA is TGTGCCAGCAGGGAGAGCTCCTATAATTCACCCCTCCACTTT.

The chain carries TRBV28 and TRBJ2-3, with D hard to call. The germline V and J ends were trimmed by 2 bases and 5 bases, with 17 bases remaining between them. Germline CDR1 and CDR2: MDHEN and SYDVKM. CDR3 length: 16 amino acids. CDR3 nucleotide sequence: TGTGCCAGCAGTTTACCGAAAAGAGCCCGTGGAGATACGCAGTATTTT. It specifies CASSLPKRARGDTQYF.

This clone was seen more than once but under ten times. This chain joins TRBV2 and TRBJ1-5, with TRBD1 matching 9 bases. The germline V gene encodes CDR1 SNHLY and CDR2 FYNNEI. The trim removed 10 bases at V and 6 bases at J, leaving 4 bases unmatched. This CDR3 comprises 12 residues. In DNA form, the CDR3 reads TGTGCCATACAGGGGGCCGGTCAGCCCCAGCATTTT. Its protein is CAIQGAGQPQHF.

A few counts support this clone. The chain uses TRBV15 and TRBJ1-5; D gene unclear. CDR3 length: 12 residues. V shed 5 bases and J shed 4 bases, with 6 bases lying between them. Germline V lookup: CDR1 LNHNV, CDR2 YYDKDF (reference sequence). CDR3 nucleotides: TGTGCCACCAGCGGGATGAATCAGCCCCAGCATTTT. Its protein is CATSGMNQPQHF.

The CDR3 nucleotides are TGTGCCAGCAGCTTAGTTGTCGGACAATTCTATGGCTACACCTTC. Its translation is CASSLVVGQFYGYTF. The rearrangement links TRBV7-9 to TRBJ1-2; D is possibly TRBD1 (5 bases). This CDR3 contains 15 residues. Trimming took off 1 base at V and 4 bases at J, with 13 bases between the two ends. The germline V gene has CDR1 SEHNR and CDR2 FQNEAQ (reference sequence).

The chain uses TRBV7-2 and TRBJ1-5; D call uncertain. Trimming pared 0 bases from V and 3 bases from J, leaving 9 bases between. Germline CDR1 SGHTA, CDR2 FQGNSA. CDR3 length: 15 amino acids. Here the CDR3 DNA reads TGTGCCAGCAGCTTAGCGAGGGAGTACAATCAGCCCCAGCATTTT. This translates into CASSLAREYNQPQHF.

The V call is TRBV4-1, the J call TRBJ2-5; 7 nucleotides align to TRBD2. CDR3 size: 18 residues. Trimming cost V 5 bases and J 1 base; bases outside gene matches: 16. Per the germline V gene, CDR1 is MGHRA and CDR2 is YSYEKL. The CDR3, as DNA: TGCGCCAGCAGCGACTCTAGGTGGGAGGGGACGTTCCAAGAGACCCAGTACTTC. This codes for CASSDSRWEGTFQETQYF.

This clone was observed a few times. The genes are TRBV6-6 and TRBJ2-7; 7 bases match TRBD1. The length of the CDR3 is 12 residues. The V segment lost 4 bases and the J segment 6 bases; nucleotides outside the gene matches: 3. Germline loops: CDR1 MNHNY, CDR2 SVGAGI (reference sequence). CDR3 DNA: TGTGCCAGCAGTTCGACAGGGCCCGAGCAGTACTTC. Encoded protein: CASSSTGPEQYF.

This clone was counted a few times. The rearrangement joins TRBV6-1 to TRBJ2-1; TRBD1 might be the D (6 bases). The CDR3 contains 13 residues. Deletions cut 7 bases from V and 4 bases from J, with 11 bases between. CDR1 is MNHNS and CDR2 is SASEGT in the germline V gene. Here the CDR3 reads CASKFTGYNEQFF. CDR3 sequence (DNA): TGTGCCAGCAAGTTTACAGGGTACAATGAGCAGTTCTTC.

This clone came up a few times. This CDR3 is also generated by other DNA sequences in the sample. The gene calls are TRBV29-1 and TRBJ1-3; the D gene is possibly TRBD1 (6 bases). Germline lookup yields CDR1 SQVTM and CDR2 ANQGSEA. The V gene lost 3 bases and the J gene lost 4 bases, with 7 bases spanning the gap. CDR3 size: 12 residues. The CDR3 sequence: CSVETGGNTIYF. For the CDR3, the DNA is TGCAGCGTTGAGACAGGCGGAAACACCATATATTTT.

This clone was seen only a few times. The CDR3 reads CASSKGTSGYTDTQYF. The DNA for the CDR3 is TGTGCCAGTAGTAAGGGGACTAGCGGATACACAGATACGCAGTATTTT. The chain has TRBV19 and TRBJ2-3; 11 positions match TRBD2. The CDR3 is 16 residues long. Germline assignment: CDR1 LNHDA and CDR2 SQIVND (reference sequence). The ends lost 4 bases at V and 2 bases at J; junction bases unmatched: 5.

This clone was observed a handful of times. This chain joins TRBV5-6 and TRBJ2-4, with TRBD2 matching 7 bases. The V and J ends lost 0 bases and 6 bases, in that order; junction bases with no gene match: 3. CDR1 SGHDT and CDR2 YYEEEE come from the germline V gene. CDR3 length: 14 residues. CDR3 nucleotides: TGTGCCAGCAGCTTGGCTACGGGAGGAAACATTCAGTACTTC. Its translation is CASSLATGGNIQYF.

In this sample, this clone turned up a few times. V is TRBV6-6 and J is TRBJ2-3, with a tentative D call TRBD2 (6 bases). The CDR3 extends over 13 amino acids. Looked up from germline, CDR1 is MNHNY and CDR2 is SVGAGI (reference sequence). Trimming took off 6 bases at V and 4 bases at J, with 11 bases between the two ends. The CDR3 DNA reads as TGTGCCAGCAGCACCAGGGAGGCAGATACGCAGTATTTT. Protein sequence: CASSTREADTQYF.

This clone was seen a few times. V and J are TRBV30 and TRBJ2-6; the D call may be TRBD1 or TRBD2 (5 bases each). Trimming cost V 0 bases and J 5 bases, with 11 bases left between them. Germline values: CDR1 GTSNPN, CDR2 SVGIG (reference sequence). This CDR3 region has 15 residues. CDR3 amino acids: CAWSVRGARANVLTF. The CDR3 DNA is TGTGCCTGGAGTGTAAGGGGAGCCCGGGCCAACGTCCTGACTTTC.

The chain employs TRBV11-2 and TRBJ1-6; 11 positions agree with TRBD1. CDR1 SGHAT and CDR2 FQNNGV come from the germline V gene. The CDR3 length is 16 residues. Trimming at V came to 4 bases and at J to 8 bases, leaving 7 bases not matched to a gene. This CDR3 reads CASSSVAGQGDSPLHF. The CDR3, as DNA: TGTGCCAGCAGCTCCGTGGCGGGACAGGGGGATTCACCCCTCCACTTT.